The clone carrying this T cell receptor beta chain was seen only a few times. Its matching antigen is unknown. Findings of the study overall: Greatest tumor Treg TCR overlap was with tumor naive CD4+ cells.

Tregs were sorted as CD4+CD25+CD127-/low cells. The CDR3 loop spans 15 amino acids. Trimming cost V 4 bases and J 0 bases, with 13 bases left between them. The germline gives CDR1 SGHTA, CDR2 FQGNSA. Each CDR3 protein is one row after TCRdb ran MiXCR on the 5' RACE reads. Found here are approximately 40,000 distinct CDR3 sequences, less than 25% of them singletons; the top ten hold about 3.8%. The sequenced sample was Tregs sorted from blood. The gene calls are TRBV7-2 and TRBJ2-7; D gene ambiguous. The clonotype comes from a female donor with breast cancer. In DNA, the CDR3 is TGTGCCAGCAGCTCAGGAGACTTTAGCTCCTACGAGCAGTACTTC. Translating it yields CASSSGDFSSYEQYF.